This T cell receptor beta chain stems from a study of PD-1 blockade in classical Hodgkin lymphoma. Study-wide findings and caveats: Patients who responded completely had about the same baseline diversity as newly diagnosed patients.

This CDR3 is 15 amino acids long. Germline-derived CDR1 and CDR2 are SEHNR and FQNEAQ (reference sequence). The V gene lost 5 bases and the J gene lost 5 bases, with 19 bases spanning the gap. Comments on this clone: Its antigen is not identified.

Brentuximab vedotin exposure varied, and every patient relapsed after autologous stem cell transplantation. Responses achieved at best were complete response, partial response or progressive disease. TCRdb keeps only in-frame clones here, not all; method: immunoSEQ multiplex PCR. The data contain tens of thousands of clones, more than 75% of them seen just once; the ten biggest clones take up roughly 5%. The sample consisted of peripheral blood mononuclear cells (PBMCs), taken before the second cycle of nivolumab. The clonotype originates from a human donor with classical Hodgkin lymphoma. The chain employs TRBV7-9 and TRBJ2-7, with D perhaps TRBD1 (6 bases). CDR3 sequence: CASSRTNRVGDEQYF. In DNA, the CDR3 is TGTGCCAGCAGCCGAACCAACAGGGTTGGAGACGAGCAGTACTTC.